Shown below are 15 T cell receptor beta chains from a single sample sequenced in a study of blood T cell repertoires in COVID-19. Repertoires were generated with immunoSEQ multiplex PCR, while TCRdb's copy carries only in-frame clones and drops some. The data show a few hundred thousand clones, roughly nine tenths seen once. Sample: peripheral blood. Receptor source: a middle-aged man with acute or convalescent COVID-19.

This rearrangement joins TRBV6-5 to TRBJ1-2; 8 bases line up with TRBD1. Germline values: CDR1 MNHEY, CDR2 SVGAGI. Trimming cost V 6 bases and J 0 bases; bases outside gene matches: 3. CDR3 length equals 14 residues. The CDR3 protein is CASSLQGANYGYTF. As DNA, the CDR3 is TGTGCCAGCAGCCTACAGGGGGCTAACTATGGCTACACCTTC.

This clone came up a few times. V is TRBV6-5 and J is TRBJ2-5; 7 bases fit TRBD2. The V segment lost 8 bases and the J segment 1 base; nucleotides outside the gene matches: 4. Germline V lookup: CDR1 MNHEY, CDR2 SVGAGI. The CDR3 contains 13 residues. CDR3 residues: CASGGTTQETQYF. As DNA, the CDR3 is TGTGCCAGCGGCGGGACTACCCAAGAGACCCAGTACTTC.

About this clone itself: The sample holds other DNA sequences that translate to the same CDR3. The J gene is TRBJ2-7, the V gene TRBV10-1; 7 bases align to TRBD2. With 0 bases clipped from V and 2 bases from J, the junction kept 1 base outside the gene matches. CDR1 WNHNN and CDR2 SYGVQD come from the germline V gene (reference sequence). The CDR3 extends over 14 amino acids. CDR3 amino acids: CASSESAGPYEQYF. The DNA of the CDR3 is TGCGCCAGCAGTGAGTCAGCGGGGCCCTACGAGCAGTACTTC.

The chain employs TRBV21-1 and TRBJ2-5; TRBD2 is taken as the D call from the table, unchecked against the DNA. TRBV21-1 is a pseudogene. The CDR3 has 17 residues. As DNA, the CDR3 is TGTGCCAGCAGCAAAGCAAGCGGGGGGGCCCAACAAGAGACCCAGTACTTC. As protein: CASSKASGGAQQETQYF.

The chain combines TRBV10-1 with TRBJ2-3, with D perhaps TRBD1 (5 bases). V gave up 1 base and J gave up 1 base, with 6 bases separating them. This CDR3 has 14 residues. Germline CDR1 and CDR2: WNHNN and SYGVQD (reference sequence). CDR3 protein: CASSELTGTDTQYF. The CDR3 DNA follows: TGCGCCAGCAGTGAGTTGACAGGCACAGATACGCAGTATTTT.

The V and J genes are TRBV19 and TRBJ1-2, with D hard to call. The CDR3 length is 13 residues. The germline V gene has CDR1 LNHDA and CDR2 SQIVND (reference sequence). Between the trimmed V and J ends, which lost 2 bases and 3 bases, there was a span of 7 bases. This chain's CDR3 is CASSIITDYGYTF. The CDR3 DNA is TGTGCCAGTAGTATAATAACGGACTATGGCTACACCTTC.

The chain combines TRBV9 with TRBJ1-1; a possible D gene is TRBD1 (6 bases). Germline CDR1 reads SGDLS; CDR2 reads YYNGEE. This CDR3 has 12 amino acids. Trimming removed 4 bases at V and 7 bases at J, with 11 bases between. Here the CDR3 DNA reads TGTGCCAGCAGCTCAGGGGCCTATGAAGCTTTCTTT. This codes for CASSSGAYEAFF.

V usage is TRBV7-3 and J usage is TRBJ2-1; tentatively, D is TRBD2 (7 bases). This CDR3 is built from 14 residues. The V end lost 5 bases, the J end lost 10 bases, and 18 bases lay between the germline ends. Germline CDR1 reads SGHTA; CDR2 reads FQGTGA. CDR3 amino acids: CASSRGGSMGEQFF. The CDR3 DNA is TGTGCCAGCAGCCGCGGGGGCTCGATGGGGGAGCAGTTCTTC.

The V gene is TRBV9, the J gene TRBJ1-1; 7 nucleotides line up with TRBD1. V gave up 6 bases and J gave up 2 bases; unmatched junction bases: 10. The germline CDR1 and CDR2 sequences are SGDLS and YYNGEE. This CDR3 is 15 amino acids long. The CDR3 DNA follows: TGTGCCAGCAACGACCGAGGGGGCCCTAACACTGAAGCTTTCTTT. Translating it yields CASNDRGGPNTEAFF.

The CDR3 nucleotides read TGTGCCAGCAGCGTAGGGGCAGAAACCTACGAGCAGTACTTC. Amino acid sequence: CASSVGAETYEQYF. This chain connects TRBV9 to TRBJ2-7; no reliable D call. The CDR3 has 14 residues. Per the germline V gene, CDR1 is SGDLS and CDR2 is YYNGEE. V was cut by 0 bases and J by 2 bases, with 9 bases left in between.

This clone was seen more than once but under ten times. The genes are TRBV20-1 and TRBJ1-1; D not certain. Between the trimmed V and J ends, which lost 4 bases and 11 bases, there was a span of 14 bases. The germline gives CDR1 DFQATT, CDR2 SNEGSKA (reference sequence). The CDR3 consists of 11 residues. CDR3 in DNA: TGCAGTGCTAAGTCCCCCGGGATGGCTTTCTTT. Encoded protein: CSAKSPGMAFF.

This sequence joins TRBV4-1 and TRBJ1-3, with unresolved D. CDR3 length: 16 amino acids. The V end was cut by 3 bases, the J end by 4 bases, with 16 bases between. Germline V gene sequence: CDR1 MGHRA, CDR2 YSYEKL. CDR3 residues: CASSHRIQDPGNTIYF. DNA for the CDR3: TGCGCCAGCAGCCACCGGATCCAGGATCCCGGAAACACCATATATTTT.

This clone has just a few counts. The rearrangement uses TRBV7-9 and TRBJ1-6; D is ambiguous. The CDR3 totals 14 residues. V was shortened by 5 bases and J by 5 bases, with 10 bases between the two germline ends. Germline V gene data show CDR1 as SEHNR and CDR2 as FQNEAQ (reference sequence). CDR3: CASSPSRNNSPLHF. CDR3 coding DNA: TGTGCCAGCAGCCCCTCGCGGAATAATTCACCCCTCCACTTT.

This chain connects TRBV7-9 to TRBJ2-2, with D possibly TRBD1 on 6 matching bases. The germline V gene has CDR1 SEHNR and CDR2 FQNEAQ (reference sequence). The CDR3 covers 14 residues. V was shortened by 1 base and J by 8 bases, with 11 bases between the two germline ends. The chain's CDR3 is CASSLGAGAGELFF. The CDR3 DNA follows: TGTGCCAGCAGCTTAGGAGCAGGGGCGGGGGAGCTGTTTTTT.

V usage is TRBV7-9 and J usage is TRBJ1-6; D ambiguous. This CDR3 region has 15 residues. Trimming removed 2 bases at V and 10 bases at J, with 15 bases between. Germline V gene lookup returns CDR1 SEHNR and CDR2 FQNEAQ (reference sequence). The CDR3 spells CASSLYSLERSPLHF. The CDR3 DNA reads as TGTGCCAGCAGCTTATATTCCCTCGAGCGGTCACCCCTCCACTTT.